This T cell receptor beta chain is from a study of persistence of HIV-infected CD4 T cells. Study-wide context: Blood samples, up to about 200 mL, came from multiple time points, except a couple of leukapheresis donors sampled once.

Cells were stimulated nonspecifically with anti-CD3/anti-CD28 magnetic beads. CD4+ T cells upregulating both CD40 ligand and CD69 were sorted as responding cells. Donors had CD4+ T cell counts above 400 cells/uL and were CMV-seropositive. With 7 bases removed from V and 7 bases from J, the gap between germline ends came to 14 bases. Germline CDR1 SNHLY, CDR2 FYNNEI. This CDR3 has 13 amino acids. The libraries were made with immunoSEQ version 4 in survey mode. The table came from immunoSEQ multiplex PCR; TCRdb's copy has only in-frame clones and leaves some out. The data contain tens of thousands of clones, roughly 87% of them singletons. In the case of this clone: Its matching antigen is unknown.

V is TRBV2 and J is TRBJ1-5; D ambiguous. The receptor comes from an adult man with HIV who was CMV-seropositive. The sample consisted of CD4+ T cells sorted from PBMCs after approximately 19-hour stimulation, taken from a patient who received antiretroviral therapy. CDR3 loop: CASTPARVQPQHF. The CDR3 DNA reads TGTGCCAGCACCCCGGCTAGGGTACAGCCCCAGCATTTT.